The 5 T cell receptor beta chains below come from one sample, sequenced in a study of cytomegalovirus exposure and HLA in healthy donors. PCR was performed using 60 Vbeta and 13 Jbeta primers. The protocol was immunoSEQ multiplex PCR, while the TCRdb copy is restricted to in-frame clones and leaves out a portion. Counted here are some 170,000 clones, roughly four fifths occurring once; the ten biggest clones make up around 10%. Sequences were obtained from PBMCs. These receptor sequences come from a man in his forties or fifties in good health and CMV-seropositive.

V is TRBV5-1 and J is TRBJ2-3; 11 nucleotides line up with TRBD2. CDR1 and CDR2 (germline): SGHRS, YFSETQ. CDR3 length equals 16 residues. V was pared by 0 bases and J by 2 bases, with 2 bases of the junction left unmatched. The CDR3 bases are TGCGCCAGCAGCTTGGGACTAGCGGGGATCACAGATACGCAGTATTTT. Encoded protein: CASSLGLAGITDTQYF.

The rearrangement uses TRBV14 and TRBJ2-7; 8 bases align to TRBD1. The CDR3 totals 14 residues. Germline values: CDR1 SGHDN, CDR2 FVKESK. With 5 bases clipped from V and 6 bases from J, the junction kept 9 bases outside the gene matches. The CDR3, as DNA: TGTGCCAGCAGCGGTCTGTCAGGGGGCTTCGAGCAGTACTTC. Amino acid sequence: CASSGLSGGFEQYF.

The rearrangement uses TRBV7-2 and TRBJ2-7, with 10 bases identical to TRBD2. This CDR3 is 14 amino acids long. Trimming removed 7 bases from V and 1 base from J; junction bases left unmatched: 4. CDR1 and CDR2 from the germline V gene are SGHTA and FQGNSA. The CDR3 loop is CASTPGLASYEQYF. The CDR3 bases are TGTGCCAGCACCCCGGGACTAGCGTCCTACGAGCAGTACTTC.

The DNA of the CDR3 is TGTGCCTGGAAGCTATCTGGGGCCAACGTCCTGACTTTC. Protein product: CAWKLSGANVLTF. The chain is built from TRBV30 and TRBJ2-6; D gene ambiguous. The V and J ends lost 4 bases and 1 base respectively, with 5 bases between them. The CDR3 contains 13 residues. Germline V gene data show CDR1 as GTSNPN and CDR2 as SVGIG (reference sequence).

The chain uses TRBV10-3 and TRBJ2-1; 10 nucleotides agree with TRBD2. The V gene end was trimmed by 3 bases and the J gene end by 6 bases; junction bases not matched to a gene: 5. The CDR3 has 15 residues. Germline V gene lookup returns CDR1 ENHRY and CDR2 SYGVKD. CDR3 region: CAISEGLAGANEQFF. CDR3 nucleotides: TGTGCCATCAGTGAAGGTCTAGCGGGAGCCAATGAGCAGTTCTTC.